This T cell receptor beta chain originates from a study of blood T cell repertoires in COVID-19 (dated by TCRdb to 2018 to 2021). About the full investigation: Samples from collaborators originated in the United States, Italy and Spain and spanned both the acute and convalescent phases of COVID-19. The material from the prospective study consisted of cDNA or gDNA derived from T cells, B-cell-depleted T cells, or PBMCs. Subjects who had been exposed to COVID-19, were actively infected with it, or had recovered from it provided the deeply sampled blood TCRbeta repertoires that made up the dataset. The repertoires were made available in a free public database intended to serve as a resource for research on the immune response to SARS-CoV-2. The samples were drawn from two sources: the first 160 participants of the ongoing ImmuneRACE study, and 1,000 to 1,500 subjects contributed by 6 global collaborators. A de-identified subject ID, COVID-19 status, age in years and sex were almost always included in the sample metadata. HLA class I and class II types, where available, came from metadata supplied by the sample provider rather than from assay-based typing.

What the research found in general, with its limitations: The quantity of clinical and demographic metadata differed by source and by participant and was supplied without curation.

Comment on this clone: Which antigen it targets is not known. Within one base of it there is no much larger clone, and no base qualities were kept.

Participants in the prospective study were enrolled through a virtual design, were aged roughly 18 to 100 years, and lived in fewer than 30 United States geographic areas. Cohort assignment in the prospective study relied on participant-reported clinical history from a screening survey and a study questionnaire. Exposed participants were defined as having been in contact with someone with a PCR-confirmed or clinician-diagnosed COVID-19 case within 2 weeks of study entry. Mobile phlebotomists in the prospective study collected whole blood, serum and a nasopharyngeal or oropharyngeal swab from every participant. Prospective study participants could optionally give additional blood draws and questionnaires over an approximately 2-month period. Before DNA extraction, prospective study blood samples were shipped either frozen or at room temperature. The immunoSEQ Assay, a bias-controlled multiplex PCR, was used to amplify TCRbeta CDR3 regions from genomic DNA. As for the original processing: Within the assay, amplification of reference gene primers was used to estimate how many nucleated cells each sample contained. To quantify the absolute abundance of each unique TCRbeta CDR3 rearrangement, sequence reads were collapsed and filtered. For each sample, productive Simpson clonality was calculated as the square root of Simpson's diversity index over productive rearrangements. TCRdb took this table from immuneACCESS and kept in-frame rearrangements with V and J called. Such tables lack part of the clones; where checked against another copy, unresolved V genes explain under half of the gap, and the rest is unexplained. The V and J calls and clone size come from that table; D and trimming were worked out from the DNA. The sample data list about 270,000 clones, and around 90% of these were observed just once. About 3% of the sample comes from the top ten.

The receptor's source is a man aged 40-49 years who had been exposed to COVID-19. The material sequenced was PBMCs or T cells enriched from blood (not recorded which).

The CDR3 protein is CASLTSASQETQYF. In nucleotides, the sequence is TGTGCCAGCTTGACTAGCGCGAGCCAAGAGACCCAGTACTTC. The sequence joins TRBV18 to TRBJ2-5; the junction holds 8 bases that match TRBD2. Trimmed from V: 7 bases; trimmed from J: 1 base; junction bases lacking a gene match: 5. CDR1 KGHSH and CDR2 LQKENI were looked up in the germline V gene. Counted from cysteine to phenylalanine, this CDR3 has 14 amino acids. Only the CDR3 portion is preserved as DNA: 42 bases, with reading frame beginning at the first base.